This T cell receptor beta chain appears in the sequencing data of a study of blood T cell repertoires in COVID-19. Across the whole study: COVID-19 samples, acute and convalescent, were from the United States, Italy and Spain. The analysed material was cDNA or gDNA that came from T cells, B-cell-depleted T cells, or PBMCs.

Authors' data handling: Amplification with reference gene primers provided the estimates of nucleated cell counts. Produced via immunoSEQ multiplex PCR; TCRdb's table is partial and in-frame only. The DNA was the basis for D and trimming; V, J and clone size are from that table. Found here are about 240,000 clones, about 79% of them singletons; the top ten hold approximately 9.4%. There are 15 residues in the CDR3. The germline gives CDR1 SGHTA, CDR2 FQGTGA. V lost 2 bases to trimming and J lost 7 bases, with 15 bases between them. The J gene is TRBJ2-1, the V gene TRBV7-3, with D possibly being TRBD1 (5 bases). The sequencing sample was made of peripheral blood. This TCR derives from a woman aged 80 or over with acute or convalescent COVID-19. CDR3 sequence: CASSLGAGQVNEQFF. The CDR3 DNA follows: TGTGCCAGCAGCTTAGGGGCCGGCCAGGTGAATGAGCAGTTCTTC.